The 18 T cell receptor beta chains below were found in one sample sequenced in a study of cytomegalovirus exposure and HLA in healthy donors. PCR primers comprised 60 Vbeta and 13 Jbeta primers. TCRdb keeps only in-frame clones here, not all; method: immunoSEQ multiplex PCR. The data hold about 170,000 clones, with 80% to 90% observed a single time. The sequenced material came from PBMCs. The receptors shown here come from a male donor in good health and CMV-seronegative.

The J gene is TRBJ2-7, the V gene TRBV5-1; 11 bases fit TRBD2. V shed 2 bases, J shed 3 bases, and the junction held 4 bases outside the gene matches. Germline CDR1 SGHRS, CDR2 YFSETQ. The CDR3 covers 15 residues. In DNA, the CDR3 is TGCGCCAGCAGCTTAACTAGCGGGAGCGTCTACGAGCAGTACTTC. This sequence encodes CASSLTSGSVYEQYF.

The CDR3 sequence: CASSHWRQGARQPQHF. CDR3 DNA: TGCGCCAGCAGTCATTGGAGACAGGGGGCGAGACAGCCCCAGCATTTT. The chain recombines TRBV23-1 with TRBJ1-5; 10 bases fit TRBD1. TRBV23-1 is treated as an ORF (open reading frame) with a function not yet certain. The V and J ends lost 3 bases and 7 bases, in that order; junction bases with no gene match: 9. The CDR3 is made up of 16 amino acids.

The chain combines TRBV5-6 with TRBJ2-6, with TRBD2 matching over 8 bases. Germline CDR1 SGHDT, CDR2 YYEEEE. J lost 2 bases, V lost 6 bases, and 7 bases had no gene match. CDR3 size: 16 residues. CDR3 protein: CASTAGGGTGANVLTF. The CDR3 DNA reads TGTGCCAGCACCGCCGGGGGGGGAACTGGGGCCAACGTCCTGACTTTC.

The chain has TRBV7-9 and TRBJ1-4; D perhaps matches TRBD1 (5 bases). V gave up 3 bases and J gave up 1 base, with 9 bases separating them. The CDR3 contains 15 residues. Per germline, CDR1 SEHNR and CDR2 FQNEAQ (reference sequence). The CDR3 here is CASSFGGGTNEKLFF. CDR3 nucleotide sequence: TGTGCCAGCAGCTTCGGGGGGGGAACTAATGAAAAACTGTTTTTT.

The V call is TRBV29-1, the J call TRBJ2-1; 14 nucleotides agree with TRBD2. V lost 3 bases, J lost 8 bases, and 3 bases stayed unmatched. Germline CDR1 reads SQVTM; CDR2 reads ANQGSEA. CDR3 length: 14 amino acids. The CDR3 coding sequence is TGCAGCGTTGAGGGACTAGCGGGAGTACATGAGCAGTTCTTC. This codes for CSVEGLAGVHEQFF.

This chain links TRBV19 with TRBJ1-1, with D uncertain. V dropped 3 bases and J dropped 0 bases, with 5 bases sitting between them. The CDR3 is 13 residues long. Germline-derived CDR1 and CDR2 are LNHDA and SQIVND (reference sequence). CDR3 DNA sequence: TGTGCCAGTAGTATGACTGTGAACACTGAAGCTTTCTTT. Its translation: CASSMTVNTEAFF.

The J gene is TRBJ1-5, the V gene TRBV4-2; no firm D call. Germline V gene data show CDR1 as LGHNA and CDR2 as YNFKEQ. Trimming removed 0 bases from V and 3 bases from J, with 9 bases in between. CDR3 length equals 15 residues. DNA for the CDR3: TGTGCCAGCAGCCAAGACCCCAACAACAATCAGCCCCAGCATTTT. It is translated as CASSQDPNNNQPQHF.

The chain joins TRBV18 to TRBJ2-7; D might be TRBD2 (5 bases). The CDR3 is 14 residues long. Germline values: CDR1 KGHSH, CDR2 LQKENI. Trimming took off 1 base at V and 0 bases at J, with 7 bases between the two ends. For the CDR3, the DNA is TGTGCCAGCTCACCACTTCGGGACTCCTACGAGCAGTACTTC. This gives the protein CASSPLRDSYEQYF.

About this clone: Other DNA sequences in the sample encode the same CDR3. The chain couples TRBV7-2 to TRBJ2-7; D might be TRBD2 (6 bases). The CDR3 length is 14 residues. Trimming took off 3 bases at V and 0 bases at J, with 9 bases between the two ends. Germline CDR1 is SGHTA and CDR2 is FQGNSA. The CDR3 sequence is CASSLAGSSYEQYF. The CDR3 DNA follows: TGTGCCAGCAGCTTGGCGGGGAGCTCCTACGAGCAGTACTTC.

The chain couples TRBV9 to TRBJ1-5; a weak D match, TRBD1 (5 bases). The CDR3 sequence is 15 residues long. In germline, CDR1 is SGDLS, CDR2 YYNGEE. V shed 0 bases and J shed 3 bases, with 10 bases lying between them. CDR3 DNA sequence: TGTGCCAGCAGCGTAGGGGGCGGAATCAATCAGCCCCAGCATTTT. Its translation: CASSVGGGINQPQHF. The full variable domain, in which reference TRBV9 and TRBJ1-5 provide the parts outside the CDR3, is DSGVTQTPKHLITATGQRVTLRCSPRSGDLSVYWYQQSLDQGLQFLIQYYNGEERAKGNILERFSAQQFPDLHSELNLSSLELGDSALYFCASSVGGGINQPQHFGDGTRLSIL.

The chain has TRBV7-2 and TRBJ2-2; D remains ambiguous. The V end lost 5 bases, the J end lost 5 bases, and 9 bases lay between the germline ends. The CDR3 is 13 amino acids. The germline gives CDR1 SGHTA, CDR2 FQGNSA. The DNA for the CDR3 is TGTGCCAGCAGCCCCCTACCTACCGGGGAGCTGTTTTTT. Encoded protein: CASSPLPTGELFF.

This CDR3 reads CAWSGLSAFF. CDR3 nucleotide sequence: TGTGCCTGGTCAGGGCTCTCAGCTTTCTTT. This chain uses TRBV30 with TRBJ1-1; tentative D call: TRBD1 (5 bases). Germline CDR1 reads GTSNPN; CDR2 reads SVGIG (reference sequence). The CDR3 runs to 10 residues. Trimming stripped 5 bases from V and 10 bases from J, with 11 bases between. The full variable domain, its missing parts supplied by reference TRBV30 and TRBJ1-1, is SQTIHQWPATLVQPVGSPLSLECTVEGTSNPNLYWYRQAAGRGLQLLFYSVGIGQISSEVPQNLSASRPQDRQFILSSKKLLLSDSGFYLCAWSGLSAFFGQGTRLTVV.

The CDR3 nucleotides read TGCGCCAGCAGCTTGGATACCCGGACAGGGTTGGAGACCCAGTACTTC. Translating gives CASSLDTRTGLETQYF. This chain uses TRBV5-1 with TRBJ2-5; 8 positions agree with TRBD1. The CDR3 totals 16 residues. Germline CDR1 reads SGHRS; CDR2 reads YFSETQ. Unmatched junction bases numbered 9, after V lost 0 bases and J lost 5 bases.

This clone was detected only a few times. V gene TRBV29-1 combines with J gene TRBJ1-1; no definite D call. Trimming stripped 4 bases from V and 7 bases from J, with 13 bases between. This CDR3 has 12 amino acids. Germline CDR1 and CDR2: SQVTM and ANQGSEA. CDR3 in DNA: TGCAGCGTTGGGGCGGGTGGGGATGAAGCTTTCTTT. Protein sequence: CSVGAGGDEAFF.

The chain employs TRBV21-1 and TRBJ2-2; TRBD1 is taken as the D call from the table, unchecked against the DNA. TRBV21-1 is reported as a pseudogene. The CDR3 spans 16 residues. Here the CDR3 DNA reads TGTGCCAGCAGCAAAGGGAGCAGGGGGGACACCGGGGAGCTGTTTTTT. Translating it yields CASSKGSRGDTGELFF.

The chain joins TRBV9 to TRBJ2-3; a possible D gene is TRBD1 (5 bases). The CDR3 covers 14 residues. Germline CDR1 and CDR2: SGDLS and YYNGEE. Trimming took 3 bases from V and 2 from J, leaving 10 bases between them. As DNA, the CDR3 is TGTGCCAGCAGCGAAGGGGCCCCCACAGATACGCAGTATTTT. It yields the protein CASSEGAPTDTQYF. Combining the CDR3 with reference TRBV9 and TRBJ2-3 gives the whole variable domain DSGVTQTPKHLITATGQRVTLRCSPRSGDLSVYWYQQSLDQGLQFLIQYYNGEERAKGNILERFSAQQFPDLHSELNLSSLELGDSALYFCASSEGAPTDTQYFGPGTRLTVL.

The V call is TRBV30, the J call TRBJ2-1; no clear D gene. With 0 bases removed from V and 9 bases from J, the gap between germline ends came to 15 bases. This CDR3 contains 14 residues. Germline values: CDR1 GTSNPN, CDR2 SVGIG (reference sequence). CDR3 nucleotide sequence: TGTGCCTGGAGTGTACGCGTCGCGGTAGGTGAGCAGTTCTTC. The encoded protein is CAWSVRVAVGEQFF.

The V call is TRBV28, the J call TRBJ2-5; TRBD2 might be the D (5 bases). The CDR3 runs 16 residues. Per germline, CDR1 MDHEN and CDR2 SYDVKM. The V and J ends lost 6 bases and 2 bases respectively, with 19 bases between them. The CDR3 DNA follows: TGTGCCAGCAGCCATTCCTTCGGACGAGGGCAAGAGACCCAGTACTTC. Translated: CASSHSFGRGQETQYF.